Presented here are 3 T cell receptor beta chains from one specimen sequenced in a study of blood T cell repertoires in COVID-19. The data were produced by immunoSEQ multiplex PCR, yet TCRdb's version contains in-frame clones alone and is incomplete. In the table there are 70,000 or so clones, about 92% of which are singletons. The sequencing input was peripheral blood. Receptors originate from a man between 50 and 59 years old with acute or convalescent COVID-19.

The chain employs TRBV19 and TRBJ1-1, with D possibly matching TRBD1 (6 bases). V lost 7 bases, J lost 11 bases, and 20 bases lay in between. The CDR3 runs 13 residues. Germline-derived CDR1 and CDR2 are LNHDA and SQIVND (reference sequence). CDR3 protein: CASNGGAHPFAFF. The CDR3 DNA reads TGTGCCAGTAACGGGGGGGCCCACCCGTTTGCTTTCTTT.

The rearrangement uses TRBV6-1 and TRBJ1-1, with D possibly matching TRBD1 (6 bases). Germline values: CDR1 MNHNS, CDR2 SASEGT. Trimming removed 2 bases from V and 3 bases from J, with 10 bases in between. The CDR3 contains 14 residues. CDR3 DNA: TGTGCCAGCAGTGAAATAGGGGGAGACACTGAAGCTTTCTTT. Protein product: CASSEIGGDTEAFF.

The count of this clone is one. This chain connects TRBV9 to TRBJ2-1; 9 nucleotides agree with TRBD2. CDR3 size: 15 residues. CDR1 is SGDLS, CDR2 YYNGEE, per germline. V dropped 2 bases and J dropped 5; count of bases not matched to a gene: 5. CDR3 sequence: CASSVGGRGDNEQFF. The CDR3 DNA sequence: TGTGCCAGCAGCGTTGGCGGGAGGGGAGACAATGAGCAGTTCTTC.